The present TCR beta chain was sequenced within a study of blood T cell repertoires in COVID-19. This table comes from immunoSEQ multiplex PCR, and its TCRdb copy is limited to in-frame clones, with some not included. Seen here are 250,000 to 400,000 clones, approximately 87% observed once, and the top ten hold less than 3%. Deletions cut 5 bases from V and 0 bases from J, with 5 bases between. Germline V CDR1 and CDR2: MNHEY, SVGAGI. The CDR3 is 13 residues long. What was sequenced was peripheral blood. This TCR was sampled from a woman aged 25 to 39 with COVID-19, enrolled during active disease. V usage is TRBV6-5 and J usage is TRBJ1-5; D unclear. For the CDR3, the DNA is TGTGCCAGCAGTATAAATAGCAATCAGCCCCAGCATTTT. The encoded protein is CASSINSNQPQHF.